The 21 T cell receptor beta chains given below trace back to one sample, sequenced in a study of blood T cells in healthy people across ages. Through a sample-barcoded 5' primer and a J-beta primer mix, a second PCR was run for about 6 to 11 cycles. TCRdb called the 5' RACE reads again in MiXCR, with one record for every CDR3 protein. Of about 1,800,000 distinct CDR3 sequences in the sample, 28% were seen once. Material for sequencing was blood. The receptors shown here come from a woman aged 25 to 45 in good health.

J is TRBJ2-5 and V is TRBV20-1, with D unresolved. V lost 0 bases and J lost 4, with 9 bases in between. CDR3 length: 13 residues. Germline CDR1 and CDR2: DFQATT and SNEGSKA (reference sequence). The CDR3 is CSAREWASETQYF. The CDR3 DNA is TGCAGTGCTAGAGAATGGGCGTCAGAGACCCAGTACTTC.

A few counts support this clonotype. This sequence may be a read error, since a much larger clone differs from it by one base. The rearrangement joins TRBV20-1 to TRBJ2-4; 13 bases agree with TRBD2. The germline V gene encodes CDR1 DFQATT and CDR2 SNEGSKA (reference sequence). The CDR3 has 15 residues. Trimming removed 6 bases from V and 13 bases from J; junction bases left unmatched: 15. CDR3 sequence: CSARLAGGSYNEQYF. The CDR3 DNA reads as TGCAGTGCCCGACTAGCGGGAGGATCCTACAATGAGCAGTACTTC.

In this sample, this clonotype turned up many times. The junction differs from germline at one of its ends, possibly a read error. The chain joins TRBV5-1 to TRBJ2-1; D remains unclear. This CDR3 is built from 12 residues. CDR1 SGHRS and CDR2 YFSETQ come from the germline V gene. CDR3: CASSLVADEQFF. CDR3 sequence (DNA): TGTGCCAGCAGCTTGGTGGCGGATGAGCAGTTCTTC.

This clonotype was observed many times. Given a much more abundant clone one base away, this may be a read error. The rearrangement links TRBV29-1 to TRBJ2-6, with D hard to call. Between the trimmed V and J ends, which lost 7 bases and 1 base, there was a span of 5 bases. CDR1 SQVTM and CDR2 ANQGSEA come from the germline V gene. This CDR3 is 12 amino acids long. CDR3 loop: CSGQSGANVLTF. CDR3 bases: TGCAGCGGCCAATCTGGGGCCAACGTCCTGACTTTC.

J is TRBJ2-7 and V is TRBV3-1; the match to TRBD2 covers 10 bases. Matching the DNA end better, TRBJ2-5 makes the J call doubtful. Per the germline V gene, CDR1 is LGHDT and CDR2 is YNNKEL (reference sequence). The CDR3 covers 14 residues. The CDR3 loop is CSSGPSGSAETQYF. CDR3 bases: TGTTCCTCGGGGCCTAGCGGGAGTGCGGAGACCCAGTACTTC.

This clonotype was counted only a few times. J is TRBJ2-5 and V is TRBV5-1; no clear D. Matching the DNA end better, TRBJ2-7 makes the J call doubtful. The CDR3 is 12 amino acids. The V gene's germline CDR1 is SGHRS and CDR2 YFSETQ. In DNA form, the CDR3 reads TGCGCCAGCAGCTTGCCAGGAATCGAGCAGTACTTC. This codes for CASSLPGIEQYF.

In this sample, this clonotype turned up a few times. V is TRBV29-1 and J is TRBJ1-1; tentative D call: TRBD1 (5 bases). V was pared by 7 bases and J by 1 base, with 19 bases between. The CDR3 is 15 residues long. The germline CDR1 and CDR2 sequences are SQVTM and ANQGSEA. The CDR3 DNA sequence: TGCAGCGAGCGGTCAGTACAGGATAGGAACACTGAAGCTTTCTTT. It translates to CSERSVQDRNTEAFF.

This clonotype was counted only a few times. The chain links TRBV7-2 to TRBJ2-7; D possibly corresponds to TRBD2 (6 bases). The germline V gene has CDR1 SGHTA and CDR2 FQGNSA. V lost 1 base and J 2 bases, leaving 15 bases between the germline ends. The CDR3 has 16 residues. CDR3 bases: TGTGCCAGCAGCTTAGGTGGCGGGATGTTCACCTACGAGCAGTACTTC. It specifies CASSLGGGMFTYEQYF. The full variable domain, in which reference TRBV7-2 and TRBJ2-7 provide the parts outside the CDR3, is GAGVSQSPSNKVTEKGKDVELRCDPISGHTALYWYRQSLGQGLEFLIYFQGNSAPDKSGLPSDRFSAERTGGSVSTLTIQRTQQEDSAVYLCASSLGGGMFTYEQYFGPGTRLTVT.

The rearrangement links TRBV12-3 or TRBV12-4 to TRBJ2-7; 11 positions agree with TRBD2. CDR3 length equals 14 residues. V trimming: 8 bases; J trimming: 10 bases; junction bases outside the gene matches: 13. CDR3 nucleotide sequence: TGTGCCAGCGGAACTAGCGGGGGCCGGCGAGCCCAGTACTTC. This encodes CASGTSGGRRAQYF.

Turning to this clonotype: With a much larger clone just one base away, this may be a read error. The conserved final phenylalanine or tryptophan is absent from the CDR3, which likely points to a read error. This chain uses TRBV20-1 with TRBJ2-1; 9 bases fit TRBD2. The CDR3 extends over 15 amino acids. Germline CDR1 and CDR2: DFQATT and SNEGSKA (reference sequence). Unmatched junction bases numbered 2, after V lost 1 base and J lost 1 base. In DNA form, the CDR3 reads TGCAGTGCTAGAGGGCGGGAGGGATCCTACAATGAGCAGTTCTCC. Translating gives CSARGREGSYNEQFS.

This clonotype was seen a few times. This rearrangement joins TRBV28 to TRBJ2-7; a possible D gene is TRBD1 (5 bases). V lost 4 bases and J lost 1, with 11 bases in between. The CDR3 consists of 14 residues. Per the germline V gene, CDR1 is MDHEN and CDR2 is SYDVKM. CDR3 nucleotides: TGTGCCAGCAGTTGGCAGGGCGCATCCTACGAGCAGTACTTC. It yields the protein CASSWQGASYEQYF.

Remarks on this clonotype: A much larger clone lies a single base off, so this may be a read error. The chain has TRBV2 and TRBJ2-7, with D tentatively TRBD1 (6 bases). The germline V and J ends were trimmed by 6 bases and 6 bases, with 18 bases remaining between them. This CDR3 region has 14 residues. Germline V CDR1 and CDR2: SNHLY, FYNNEI. The CDR3 loop is CASSLEGHYSEQYF. CDR3 in DNA: TGTGCCAGCAGCCTAGAGGGACATTACAGCGAGCAGTACTTC.

This clonotype was seen many times. This sequence joins TRBV12-3 or TRBV12-4 and TRBJ1-2, with TRBD1 matching over 9 bases. The length of the CDR3 is 13 residues. Trimming took 6 bases from V and 10 from J; bases not matched to a gene: 9. CDR3 coding DNA: TGTGCCAGCAGCCGGGACAGGGTTTCAGTCTACACCTTC. Translation: CASSRDRVSVYTF.

This clonotype has just a few counts. This chain uses TRBV12-3 or TRBV12-4 with TRBJ1-1, with TRBD1 matching over 7 bases. The CDR3 spans 16 residues. Trimming at V came to 2 bases and at J to 1 base, leaving 7 bases not matched to a gene. This chain's CDR3 is CASSLRGGQPNTEAFF. The CDR3 DNA is TGTGCCAGCAGTTTAAGGGGGGGACAGCCGAACACTGAAGCTTTCTTT.

This clonotype was observed a few times. This chain links TRBV7-2 with TRBJ2-1; D perhaps matches TRBD2 (6 bases). This CDR3 has 15 amino acids. Deletions cut 0 bases from V and 7 bases from J, with 13 bases between. Germline CDR1 SGHTA, CDR2 FQGNSA. The CDR3 protein is CASSLAVTRENEQFF. The CDR3 DNA follows: TGTGCCAGCAGCTTAGCGGTGACTAGGGAGAATGAGCAGTTCTTC. The complete variable domain, with remaining parts taken from reference TRBV7-2 and TRBJ2-1, reads GAGVSQSPSNKVTEKGKDVELRCDPISGHTALYWYRQSLGQGLEFLIYFQGNSAPDKSGLPSDRFSAERTGGSVSTLTIQRTQQEDSAVYLCASSLAVTRENEQFFGPGTRLTVL.

This clonotype was seen only a few times. The rearrangement uses TRBV6-1 and TRBJ1-2; D unclear. Germline CDR1 MNHNS, CDR2 SASEGT. The CDR3 totals 16 residues. V lost 11 bases and J lost 3, with 25 bases in between. For the CDR3, the DNA is TGTGCCGCTCGAGTCTCGGGCTCCAGCATCCACTATGGCTACACCTTC. It encodes CAARVSGSSIHYGYTF.

This clonotype has ten or more counts. The J gene is TRBJ2-7, the V gene TRBV20-1; D may be TRBD1 or TRBD2 (5 bases each). The CDR3 length is 14 residues. Germline V gene sequence: CDR1 DFQATT, CDR2 SNEGSKA (reference sequence). V shed 5 bases and J shed 2 bases, with 16 bases lying between them. CDR3 residues: CSALRPRGAYEQYF. The CDR3 DNA reads as TGCAGTGCTTTGAGACCTAGAGGGGCCTACGAGCAGTACTTC.

This clonotype showed up just once. An end of the junction does not agree with germline; a read error may underlie this. The chain carries TRBV29-1 and TRBJ1-1; D is ambiguous. The CDR3 has 13 residues. The germline gives CDR1 SQVTM, CDR2 ANQGSEA. In DNA form, the CDR3 reads TGCGGCGTGGAAAAGGGATGGGGCACTGAAGCTTTCTTT. It encodes CGVEKGWGTEAFF.

This chain joins TRBV15 and TRBJ1-2; D is ambiguous. The V end was cut by 0 bases, the J end by 8 bases, with 10 bases between. Germline V gene data show CDR1 as LNHNV and CDR2 as YYDKDF (reference sequence). This CDR3 region has 13 residues. CDR3 region: CATSRESGGGYTF. CDR3 DNA sequence: TGTGCCACCAGCAGAGAAAGTGGTGGGGGCTACACCTTC.

This clonotype occurred a few times. The chain carries TRBV6-1 and TRBJ2-7, with D maybe TRBD2 (6 bases). Germline V gives CDR1 MNHNS, CDR2 SASEGT. The length of the CDR3 is 13 residues. Trimming pared 7 bases from V and 4 bases from J, leaving 14 bases between. CDR3 protein: CASMAGLVYEQYF. CDR3 DNA: TGTGCCAGCATGGCGGGGTTGGTGTACGAGCAGTACTTC.

The genes are TRBV7-2 and TRBJ1-5; D unclear. Trimming left V 2 bases short and J 3 bases short, with 14 bases between. There are 16 residues in the CDR3. Germline values: CDR1 SGHTA, CDR2 FQGNSA. CDR3 nucleotides: TGTGCCAGCAGCTTATGGGGTTCGAGGCCCAATCAGCCCCAGCATTTT. Its protein is CASSLWGSRPNQPQHF. Looking up the rest from reference TRBV7-2 and TRBJ1-5 gives the full variable domain: GAGVSQSPSNKVTEKGKDVELRCDPISGHTALYWYRQSLGQGLEFLIYFQGNSAPDKSGLPSDRFSAERTGGSVSTLTIQRTQQEDSAVYLCASSLWGSRPNQPQHFGDGTRLSIL.